The TCR beta chain under discussion was sequenced for a study of T cell changes during pregnancy in multiple sclerosis. The V end lost 3 bases, the J end lost 3 bases, and 12 bases lay between the germline ends. Per the germline V gene, CDR1 is KGHSH and CDR2 is LQKENI. CDR3 length: 14 residues. Sequencing used immunoSEQ multiplex PCR; TCRdb keeps in-frame clones, though not all of them. There are over 55,000 clones in the sample; approximately 92% occur only once, and around 2.3% lies in the top ten. The chain combines TRBV18 with TRBJ2-7; weak D call: TRBD2 (5 bases). This receptor was identified in a female donor with multiple sclerosis, enrolled in a pregnancy study. The sequencing here drew on peripheral blood, taken in the first trimester of pregnancy. CDR3 sequence: CASSPTEGRYEQYF. In nucleotides, the CDR3 is TGTGCCAGCTCACCGACCGAGGGCCGCTACGAGCAGTACTTC.